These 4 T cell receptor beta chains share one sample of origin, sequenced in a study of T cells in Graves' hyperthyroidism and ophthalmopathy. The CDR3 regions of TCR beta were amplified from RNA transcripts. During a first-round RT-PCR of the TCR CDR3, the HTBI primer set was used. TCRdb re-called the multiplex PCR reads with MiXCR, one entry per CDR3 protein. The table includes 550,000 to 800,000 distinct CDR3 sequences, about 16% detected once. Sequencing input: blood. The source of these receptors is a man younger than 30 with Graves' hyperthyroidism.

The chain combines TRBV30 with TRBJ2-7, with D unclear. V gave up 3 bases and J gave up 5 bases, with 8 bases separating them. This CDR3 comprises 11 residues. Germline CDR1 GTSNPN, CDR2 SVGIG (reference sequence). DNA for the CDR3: TGTGCCTGGAGGACAAAGAACGAGCAGTACTTC. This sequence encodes CAWRTKNEQYF. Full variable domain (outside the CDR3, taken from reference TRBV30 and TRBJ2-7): SQTIHQWPATLVQPVGSPLSLECTVEGTSNPNLYWYRQAAGRGLQLLFYSVGIGQISSEVPQNLSASRPQDRQFILSSKKLLLSDSGFYLCAWRTKNEQYFGPGTRLTVT.

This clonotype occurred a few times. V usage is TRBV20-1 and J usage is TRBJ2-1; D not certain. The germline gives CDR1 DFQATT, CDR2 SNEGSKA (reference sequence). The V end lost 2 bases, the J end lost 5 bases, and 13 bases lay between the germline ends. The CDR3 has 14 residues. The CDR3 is CSARLNYANNEQFF. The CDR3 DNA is TGCAGTGCTAGACTGAACTATGCGAACAATGAGCAGTTCTTC.

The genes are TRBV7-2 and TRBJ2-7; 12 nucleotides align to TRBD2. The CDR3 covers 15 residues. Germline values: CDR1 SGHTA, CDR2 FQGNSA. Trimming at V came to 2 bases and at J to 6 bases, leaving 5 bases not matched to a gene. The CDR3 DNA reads TGTGCCAGCAGCTTAAACCTAGCGGGAGGGATCGAGCAGTACTTC. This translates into CASSLNLAGGIEQYF.

DNA of the CDR3: TGTGCCAGCAGTTACTCCCTCGTTTTCGCCGGCAATGAGCAGTTCTTC. This encodes CASSYSLVFAGNEQFF. This chain uses TRBV6-7 with TRBJ2-1; D unclear. TRBV6-7 is noted as an ORF with a role that remains uncertain. The CDR3 extends over 16 amino acids. Deletions cut 0 bases from V and 6 bases from J, with 15 bases between.